This T cell receptor beta chain was recovered during a study of blood T cell repertoires in COVID-19. Sequenced by immunoSEQ multiplex PCR; TCRdb stores in-frame clones only, minus some. The profile shows hundreds of thousands of clones, over 75% of them singletons. CDR1 and CDR2 from the germline V gene are MNHEY and SMNVEV (reference sequence). J gave up 7 bases and V 3 bases, and 5 bases lay outside the gene matches. The CDR3 extends over 14 amino acids. The receptor was derived from a woman aged 40-49 years with acute COVID-19. The sample consisted of PBMCs or T cells enriched from blood (not recorded which). The V gene is TRBV27, the J gene TRBJ1-4; 7 bases are a match to TRBD1. CDR3 loop: CASSFRTGREKLFF. As DNA, the CDR3 is TGTGCCAGCAGTTTTCGGACAGGTCGTGAAAAACTGTTTTTT.